The clone carrying this T cell receptor (beta chain) was found many times. Its specificity is not known. CDR3 regions were amplified by Arm-PCR using iRepertoire HTBI primers to build TCR beta libraries. In TCRdb, the multiplex PCR reads were re-called with MiXCR into one record per CDR3 protein. The table records around 450,000 distinct CDR3 sequences, just under 15% of them present only once. The sample originates from a study of regulatory T cells in long-lasting Graves disease. On the study more broadly: Prior antithyroid drug treatment in newly diagnosed Graves' patients lasted under 3 months.

The study's findings and limits: With some 2,500 shared public clonotypes, persistent patients exceeded new patients, who shared about a thousand.

Documented time point: newly diagnosed GD, antithyroid drugs for less than 3 months. RNA from PBMCs was the source of the TCR library. Peripheral blood, at approximately 10 milliliters, went into EDTA tubes. These data also featured in a second study, about T cells in Graves' hyperthyroidism and ophthalmopathy.

This receptor was taken from a woman in her twenties or thirties with Graves disease. The starting material was peripheral blood mononuclear cells (PBMCs), obtained at new diagnosis, from a patient treated with antithyroid drugs.

The CDR3 coding sequence is TGCAGTTCGCATTCGGGCTTCTTAGGGAACACTGAAGCTTTCTTT. This gives the protein CSSHSGFLGNTEAFF. This sequence joins TRBV20-1 and TRBJ1-1, with D uncertain. Trimming shortened V by 8 bases and J by 1 base, and 20 bases separated the two germline ends. CDR1 DFQATT and CDR2 SNEGSKA come from the germline V gene (reference sequence). The CDR3 spans 15 residues.